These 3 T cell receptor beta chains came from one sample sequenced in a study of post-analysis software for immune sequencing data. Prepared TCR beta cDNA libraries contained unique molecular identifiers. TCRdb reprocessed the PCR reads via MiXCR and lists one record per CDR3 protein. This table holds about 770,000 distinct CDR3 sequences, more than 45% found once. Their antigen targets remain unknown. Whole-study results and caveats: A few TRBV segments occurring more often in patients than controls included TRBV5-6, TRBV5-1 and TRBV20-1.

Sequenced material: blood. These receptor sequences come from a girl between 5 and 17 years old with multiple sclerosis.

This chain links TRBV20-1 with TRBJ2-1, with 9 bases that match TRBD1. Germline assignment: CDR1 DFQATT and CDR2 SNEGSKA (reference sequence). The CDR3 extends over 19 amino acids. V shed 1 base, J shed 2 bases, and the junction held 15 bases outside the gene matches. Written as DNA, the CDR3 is TGCAGTGCTAGAGTGGTGGACAGGGGTGCGGGAGTACCCTACAATGAGCAGTTCTTC. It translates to CSARVVDRGAGVPYNEQFF.

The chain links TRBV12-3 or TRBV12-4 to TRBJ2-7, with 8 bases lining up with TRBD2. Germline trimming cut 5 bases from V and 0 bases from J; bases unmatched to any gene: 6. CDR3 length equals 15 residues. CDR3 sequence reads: CASSPWTSPSYEQYF. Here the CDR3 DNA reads TGTGCCAGCAGTCCCTGGACTAGCCCCTCCTACGAGCAGTACTTC.

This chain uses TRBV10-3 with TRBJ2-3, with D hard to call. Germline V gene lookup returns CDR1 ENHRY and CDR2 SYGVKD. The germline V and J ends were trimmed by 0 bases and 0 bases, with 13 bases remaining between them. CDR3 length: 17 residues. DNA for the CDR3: TGTGCCATCAGTGAGTCCTCAGGAGTGATTAGCACAGATACGCAGTATTTT. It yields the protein CAISESSGVISTDTQYF.